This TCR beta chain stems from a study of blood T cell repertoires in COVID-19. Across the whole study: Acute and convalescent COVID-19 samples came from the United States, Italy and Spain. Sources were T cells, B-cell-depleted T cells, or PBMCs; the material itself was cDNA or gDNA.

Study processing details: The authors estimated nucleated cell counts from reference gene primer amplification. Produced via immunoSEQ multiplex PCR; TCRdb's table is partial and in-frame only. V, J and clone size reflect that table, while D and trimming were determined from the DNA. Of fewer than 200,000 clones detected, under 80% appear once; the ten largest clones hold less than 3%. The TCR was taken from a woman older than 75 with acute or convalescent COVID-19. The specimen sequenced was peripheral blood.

CDR3 sequence: CASSLRGRGDTQYF. The DNA of the CDR3 is TGTGCCAGCAGCTTGCGCGGGAGAGGAGATACGCAGTATTTT. This chain uses TRBV11-2 with TRBJ2-3, with TRBD2 matching over 7 bases. The CDR3 consists of 14 residues. The V segment lost 3 bases and the J segment 5 bases; nucleotides outside the gene matches: 5. Germline V lookup: CDR1 SGHAT, CDR2 FQNNGV.